The 13 T cell receptor beta chains reported below all come from one sample, sequenced in a study of T cell repertoires in cytomegalovirus infection. TCRdb re-called the reads through MiXCR, storing one row per CDR3 protein. The sample shows 700,000 to 900,000 distinct CDR3 sequences, around 29% of them seen only once. The antigens these receptors bind are not known. The sample in question was cultured CD8+ T cells from PBMCs, obtained from culture after CMV antigen stimulation. These receptors all come from a human donor in good health (CMV status not recorded). Some clones in this sample may be carry-over from other donors' samples.

The genes are TRBV5-4 and TRBJ1-1; the D gene is possibly TRBD1 (6 bases). V dropped 5 bases and J dropped 5 bases, with 10 bases sitting between them. From germline, CDR1 is SGHNT and CDR2 YYREEE (reference sequence). The CDR3 sequence is 12 residues long. For the CDR3, the DNA is TGTGCCAGCAGTTCAGGGGAAACTGAAGCTTTCTTT. This encodes CASSSGETEAFF.

The chain combines TRBV7-9 with TRBJ2-7; D is unresolved. Germline V gene sequence: CDR1 SEHNR, CDR2 FQNEAQ (reference sequence). Trimming shortened V by 1 base and J by 6 bases, and 7 bases separated the two germline ends. The CDR3 runs 12 residues. The CDR3 protein is CASSLGNGEQYF. The CDR3 DNA sequence: TGTGCCAGCAGCTTAGGGAATGGCGAGCAGTACTTC.

The sample holds many counts of this clonotype. This chain joins TRBV12-3 or TRBV12-4 and TRBJ1-1; D might be TRBD1 (6 bases). This CDR3 is built from 16 residues. Between the trimmed V and J ends, which lost 6 bases and 5 bases, there was a span of 22 bases. CDR3 sequence: CASSRLEAGAGTEAFF. Written as DNA, the CDR3 is TGTGCCAGCAGCCGTCTAGAAGCGGGGGCTGGTACTGAAGCTTTCTTT.

This clonotype was observed a handful of times. The genes are TRBV19 and TRBJ1-2, with D unresolved. Germline-derived CDR1 and CDR2 are LNHDA and SQIVND (reference sequence). V gave up 1 base and J gave up 0 bases, with 6 bases separating them. CDR3 length equals 14 residues. The CDR3 region has the DNA TGTGCCAGTAGTATAGGCAGGTCTAACTATGGCTACACCTTC. Protein: CASSIGRSNYGYTF.

The sample holds a few counts of this clonotype. This chain uses TRBV9 with TRBJ2-1; a possible D gene is TRBD1 (6 bases). Trimming removed 0 bases at V and 2 bases at J, with 12 bases between. Germline CDR1 is SGDLS and CDR2 is YYNGEE. CDR3 size: 16 residues. This CDR3 is CASSVAGQFTYNEQFF. In DNA form, the CDR3 reads TGTGCCAGCAGCGTAGCTGGACAGTTCACCTACAATGAGCAGTTCTTC.

The chain recombines TRBV7-6 with TRBJ2-3; unclear D gene. The CDR3 has 15 residues. Between the trimmed V and J ends, which lost 4 bases and 1 base, there was a span of 12 bases. Per the germline V gene, CDR1 is SGHVS and CDR2 is FNYEAQ. The DNA of the CDR3 is TGTGCCAGCAGCTCGTCGGCTCCCGGCACAGATACGCAGTATTTT. Translating gives CASSSSAPGTDTQYF.

This clonotype was observed a few times. The chain has TRBV12-3 or TRBV12-4 and TRBJ2-5; D uncertain. The V end was cut by 2 bases, the J end by 1 base, with 8 bases between. CDR3 size: 14 residues. This CDR3 is CASSLIQLQETQYF. CDR3 nucleotide sequence: TGTGCCAGCAGTTTAATACAGCTCCAAGAGACCCAGTACTTC.

This clonotype was seen a handful of times. The chain recombines TRBV7-9 with TRBJ2-7; 7 bases are shared with TRBD2. There are 14 residues in the CDR3. The V gene's germline CDR1 is SEHNR and CDR2 FQNEAQ (reference sequence). With 1 base clipped from V and 7 bases from J, the junction kept 7 bases outside the gene matches. The CDR3 sequence is CASSLVGLGGEQYF. The CDR3 DNA reads TGTGCCAGCAGCTTAGTAGGCCTCGGGGGGGAGCAGTACTTC. The full variable domain, in which reference TRBV7-9 and TRBJ2-7 provide the parts outside the CDR3, is DTGVSQNPRHKITKRGQNVTFRCDPISEHNRLYWYRQTLGQGPEFLTYFQNEAQLEKSRLLSDRFSAERPKGSFSTLEIQRTEQGDSAMYLCASSLVGLGGEQYFGPGTRLTVT.

The chain links TRBV15 to TRBJ1-5, with unresolved D. Germline CDR1 reads LNHNV; CDR2 reads YYDKDF (reference sequence). The CDR3 is 13 residues long. The V end was cut by 4 bases, the J end by 3 bases, with 7 bases between. The CDR3 sequence is CATSNRANQPQHF. The CDR3 DNA reads as TGTGCCACCAGCAACAGAGCCAATCAGCCCCAGCATTTT. Filled out from reference TRBV15 and TRBJ1-5, the complete variable domain reads DAMVIQNPRYQVTQFGKPVTLSCSQTLNHNVMYWYQQKSSQAPKLLFHYYDKDFNNEADTPDNFQSRRPNTSFCFLDIRSPGLGDTAMYLCATSNRANQPQHFGDGTRLSIL.

The chain links TRBV25-1 to TRBJ2-2; no reliable D call. The V gene's germline CDR1 is MGHDK and CDR2 SYGVNS. Between the trimmed V and J ends, which lost 0 bases and 3 bases, there was a span of 14 bases. This CDR3 region has 17 residues. The CDR3 DNA sequence: TGTGCCAGCAGTGAATATTTCTCTTCAGGAGACACCGGGGAGCTGTTTTTT. It specifies CASSEYFSSGDTGELFF.

A word on this clonotype: One end of the junction varies from germline; a read error may be responsible. CDR3 loop: CASSRGGAFENEQFF. The CDR3 nucleotides read TGTGCTAGCAGTCGCGGGGGGGCCTTTGAAAATGAGCAGTTCTTC. The V call is TRBV7-7, the J call TRBJ2-1; 9 nucleotides match TRBD2. This CDR3 has 15 amino acids. Germline V gene data show CDR1 as SSHAT and CDR2 as FNYEAQ (reference sequence).

This chain connects TRBV6-5 to TRBJ1-2; possibly TRBD1 for D (5 bases). CDR3 length equals 13 residues. Germline V lookup: CDR1 MNHEY, CDR2 SVGAGI. Trimming cost V 4 bases and J 5 bases, with 11 bases left between them. The DNA of the CDR3 is TGTGCCAGCAGTTTGGAGGGGAGGTATGGCTACACCTTC. It yields the protein CASSLEGRYGYTF.

This sequence joins TRBV19 and TRBJ2-7; D unclear. V dropped 5 bases and J dropped 2 bases, with 13 bases sitting between them. This CDR3 comprises 14 residues. Germline V gene data show CDR1 as LNHDA and CDR2 as SQIVND (reference sequence). The CDR3 sequence is CASSSAVWPYEQYF. For the CDR3, the DNA is TGTGCCAGTAGTTCGGCAGTGTGGCCCTACGAGCAGTACTTC. The whole variable domain, filled in from reference TRBV19 and TRBJ2-7, reads DGGITQSPKYLFRKEGQNVTLSCEQNLNHDAMYWYRQDPGQGLRLIYYSQIVNDFQKGDIAEGYSVSREKKESFPLTVTSAQKNPTAFYLCASSSAVWPYEQYFGPGTRLTVT.